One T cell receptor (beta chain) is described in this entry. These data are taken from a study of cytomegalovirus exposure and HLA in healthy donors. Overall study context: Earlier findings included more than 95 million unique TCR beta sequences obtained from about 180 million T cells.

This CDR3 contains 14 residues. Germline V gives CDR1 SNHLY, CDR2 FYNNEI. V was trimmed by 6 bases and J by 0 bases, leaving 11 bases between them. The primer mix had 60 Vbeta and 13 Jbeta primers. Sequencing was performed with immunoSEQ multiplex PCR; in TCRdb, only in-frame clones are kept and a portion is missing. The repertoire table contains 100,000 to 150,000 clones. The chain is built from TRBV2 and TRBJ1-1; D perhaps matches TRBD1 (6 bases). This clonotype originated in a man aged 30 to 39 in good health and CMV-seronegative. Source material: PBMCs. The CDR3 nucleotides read TGTGCCAGCAGGCCGACAGGTATGAACACTGAAGCTTTCTTT. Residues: CASRPTGMNTEAFF.